Listed below are T cell receptor beta chains from one sample, sequenced in a study of Ad26.COV2.S vaccination and SARS-CoV-2 variants. Only in-frame clones appear in the TCRdb table, and some are missing; sequencing was by immunoSEQ multiplex PCR. The repertoire holds around 420,000 clones, with around nine tenths as singletons. The sample here was peripheral blood, taken in a trial of Ad26.COV2.S vaccine versus placebo. The receptors originated from a person aged 18 to 65 who received the Ad26.COV2.S COVID-19 vaccine or a placebo. Each CDR3 is given with its conserved first and last residue. Fields, in order: D gene, J gene, clone size, V gene, CDR3 protein, CDR3 DNA. A D gene is named only where the DNA matches it firmly. Clone size, where shown, is once, few, many, or a class for clones that have expanded.

D: NA
J: TRBJ2-5
size: NA
V: TRBV9
CDR3: CASSVQGGRETQYF
DNA: TGTGCCAGCAGCGTACAGGGGGGCCGGGAGACCCAGTACTTC

D: NA
J: TRBJ2-7
size: NA
V: TRBV5-6
CDR3: CASSLRGSGLEQYF
DNA: TGTGCCAGCAGCTTGAGGGGCTCAGGCTTAGAGCAGTACTTC

D: NA
J: TRBJ2-2
size: NA
V: TRBV6-5
CDR3: CASSSWTDPNTGELFF
DNA: TGTGCCAGCAGTTCGTGGACAGACCCGAACACCGGGGAGCTGTTTTTT

D: TRBD1
J: TRBJ1-5
size: NA
V: TRBV6-2/TRBV6-3
CDR3: CASSYRGQGRQPQHF
DNA: TGTGCCAGCAGTTACCGGGGACAGGGACGTCAGCCCCAGCATTTT

D: NA
J: TRBJ1-3
size: NA
V: TRBV4-1
CDR3: CASSHPGFSGNTIYF
DNA: TGCGCCAGCAGCCACCCGGGATTCTCTGGAAACACCATATATTTT

D: TRBD2
J: TRBJ2-1
size: NA
V: TRBV10-2
CDR3: CASSGARGVTYNEQFF
DNA: TGCGCCAGCAGTGGGGCTCGGGGGGTAACCTACAATGAGCAGTTCTTC

D: TRBD2
J: TRBJ2-2
size: once
V: TRBV19
CDR3: CASSGSGGATGELFF
DNA: TGTGCCAGTAGTGGTAGCGGGGGGGCAACCGGGGAGCTGTTTTTT

D: TRBD1
J: TRBJ1-6
size: few
V: TRBV5-4
CDR3: CASSSTGSSYNSPLHF
DNA: TGTGCCAGCAGCTCGACAGGGAGCTCCTATAATTCACCCCTCCACTTT

D: NA
J: TRBJ2-7
size: once
V: TRBV10-3
CDR3: CAIRRDEHYEQYF
DNA: TGTGCCATCAGGAGGGACGAGCACTACGAGCAGTACTTC

D: TRBD1
J: TRBJ2-2
size: few
V: TRBV7-3
CDR3: CASSSGQGTGELFF
DNA: TGTGCCAGCAGCTCCGGACAGGGGACCGGGGAGCTGTTTTTT

D: NA
J: TRBJ2-3
size: NA
V: TRBV4-2
CDR3: CASSQVKGRLRDTQYF
DNA: TGTGCCAGCAGCCAGGTGAAAGGACGGCTTAGGGATACGCAGTATTTT

D: TRBD1
J: TRBJ1-2
size: NA
V: TRBV25-1
CDR3: CASRRTGAYGYTF
DNA: TGTGCCAGCAGGAGGACAGGGGCTTATGGCTACACCTTC

D: TRBD1
J: TRBJ2-2
size: NA
V: TRBV29-1
CDR3: CSVRGQATGELFF
DNA: TGCAGCGTTCGCGGACAGGCCACCGGGGAGCTGTTTTTT

D: NA
J: TRBJ2-5
size: NA
V: TRBV4-3
CDR3: CASSQDNRDYQETQYF
DNA: TGCGCCAGCAGCCAAGATAACCGGGACTACCAAGAGACCCAGTACTTC

D: NA
J: TRBJ2-7
size: NA
V: TRBV6-4
CDR3: CASSDRGEQYF
DNA: TGTGCCAGCAGTGACCGGGGGGAGCAGTACTTC

D: NA
J: TRBJ1-6
size: NA
V: TRBV5-5
CDR3: CASSLASNNSPLHF
DNA: TGTGCCAGCAGCTTGGCCAGCAATAATTCACCCCTCCACTTT

D: NA
J: TRBJ1-2
size: NA
V: TRBV7-9
CDR3: CASSLDGGGYGYTF
DNA: TGTGCCAGCAGCTTAGATGGAGGGGGCTATGGCTACACCTTC

D: NA
J: TRBJ2-7
size: NA
V: TRBV9
CDR3: CASSAGGSYEQYF
DNA: TGTGCCAGCAGCGCCGGCGGCTCCTACGAGCAGTACTTC

D: NA
J: TRBJ1-3
size: NA
V: TRBV7-2
CDR3: CASSVQDFAGNTIYF
DNA: TGTGCCAGCAGCGTACAGGACTTCGCTGGAAACACCATATATTTT

D: NA
J: TRBJ2-5
size: NA
V: TRBV5-6
CDR3: CATGKGGALRETQYF
DNA: TGTGCGACCGGAAAGGGCGGGGCGCTTAGAGAGACCCAGTACTTC

D: NA
J: TRBJ2-3
size: NA
V: TRBV7-3
CDR3: CASSLGQSTDTQYF
DNA: TGTGCCAGCAGCTTAGGACAGAGCACAGATACGCAGTATTTT

D: NA
J: TRBJ1-1
size: NA
V: TRBV5-1
CDR3: CASSMNTEAFF
DNA: TGCGCCAGCAGCATGAACACTGAAGCTTTCTTT

D: TRBD1
J: TRBJ2-1
size: NA
V: TRBV12-3/TRBV12-4
CDR3: CASTGQGNDEQFF
DNA: TGTGCCAGCACAGGACAGGGTAACGATGAGCAGTTCTTC

D: NA
J: TRBJ1-1
size: NA
V: TRBV7-9
CDR3: CASSARGTVKLNTEAFF
DNA: TGTGCCAGCAGCGCCAGAGGGACGGTCAAGCTGAACACTGAAGCTTTCTTT

D: NA
J: TRBJ2-7
size: NA
V: TRBV4-3
CDR3: CASGAATYEQYF
DNA: TGCGCCAGCGGAGCAGCCACCTACGAGCAGTACTTC

D: NA
J: TRBJ2-1
size: NA
V: TRBV7-2
CDR3: CASSLTVATSYNEQFF
DNA: TGTGCCAGCAGCTTAACCGTTGCTACTTCCTACAATGAGCAGTTCTTC

D: NA
J: TRBJ1-2
size: NA
V: TRBV7-9
CDR3: CASSLILGRHGYTF
DNA: TGTGCCAGCAGCTTAATTTTAGGGCGCCATGGCTACACCTTC

D: TRBD1
J: TRBJ1-5
size: NA
V: TRBV28
CDR3: CATRTGFNQPQHF
DNA: TGTGCCACGCGGACAGGGTTCAATCAGCCCCAGCATTTT

D: NA
J: TRBJ1-1
size: NA
V: TRBV5-6
CDR3: CASSPVPRVGTEAFF
DNA: TGTGCCAGCAGCCCCGTCCCACGGGTGGGCACTGAAGCTTTCTTT

D: TRBD1
J: TRBJ2-7
size: NA
V: TRBV10-2
CDR3: CASSESIGLISRQGAWYEQYF
DNA: TGCGCCAGCAGTGAGTCCATAGGGCTGATCTCCAGACAGGGGGCGTGGTACGAGCAGTACTTC

D: NA
J: TRBJ1-1
size: NA
V: TRBV19
CDR3: CASSIDLGKNTEAFF
DNA: TGTGCCAGTAGTATAGATCTTGGGAAAAACACTGAAGCTTTCTTT

D: TRBD2
J: TRBJ2-1
size: once
V: TRBV4-1
CDR3: CASSALAGGPHEQFF
DNA: TGCGCCAGCAGCGCGCTAGCGGGGGGGCCTCATGAGCAGTTCTTC

D: TRBD1
J: TRBJ2-7
size: NA
V: TRBV5-5
CDR3: CASSFGTGGEQYF
DNA: TGTGCCAGCAGCTTCGGGACAGGGGGCGAGCAGTACTTC

D: TRBD2
J: TRBJ2-1
size: NA
V: TRBV7-6
CDR3: CASSPRLASWNEQFF
DNA: TGTGCCAGCAGCCCCCGACTAGCTTCTTGGAATGAGCAGTTCTTC

D: TRBD1
J: TRBJ1-2
size: NA
V: TRBV9
CDR3: CASSVQGQGIGYTF
DNA: TGTGCCAGCAGCGTCCAGGGACAGGGTATCGGCTACACCTTC

D: TRBD1
J: TRBJ1-2
size: NA
V: TRBV28
CDR3: CASRLTGAYGYTF
DNA: TGTGCCAGCAGGCTGACAGGGGCCTATGGCTACACCTTC

D: TRBD1
J: TRBJ1-2
size: NA
V: TRBV15
CDR3: CATSRDTGGPYGYTF
DNA: TGTGCCACCAGCAGAGATACAGGGGGGCCATATGGCTACACCTTC

D: TRBD1
J: TRBJ2-7
size: once
V: TRBV13
CDR3: CASSGPGQGGPEQYF
DNA: TGTGCCAGCAGCGGACCGGGACAGGGGGGACCCGAGCAGTACTTC

D: NA
J: TRBJ1-4
size: NA
V: TRBV5-1
CDR3: CASSSWGRGEEKLFF
DNA: TGCGCCAGCAGCTCCTGGGGGCGCGGGGAGGAAAAACTGTTTTTT

D: NA
J: TRBJ1-2
size: NA
V: TRBV7-2
CDR3: CASSSTLTGYYGYTF
DNA: TGTGCCAGCAGCTCTACCCTCACAGGGTACTATGGCTACACCTTC

D: TRBD2
J: TRBJ2-2
size: NA
V: TRBV29-1
CDR3: CSVEKLAAGELFF
DNA: TGCAGCGTTGAAAAGCTAGCGGCCGGGGAGCTGTTTTTT

D: NA
J: TRBJ2-7
size: NA
V: TRBV5-1
CDR3: CASSLGTTYEQYF
DNA: TGCGCCAGCAGCTTGGGTACTACCTACGAGCAGTACTTC

D: NA
J: TRBJ2-1
size: once
V: TRBV5-1
CDR3: CASSLASSANEQFF
DNA: TGCGCCAGCAGCTTGGCGTCTAGCGCCAATGAGCAGTTCTTC

D: TRBD1
J: TRBJ1-2
size: few
V: TRBV6-5
CDR3: CASSYSTGDGYTF
DNA: TGTGCCAGCAGTTACTCAACAGGGGATGGCTACACCTTC

D: NA
J: TRBJ2-3
size: NA
V: TRBV6-5
CDR3: CASRVGKTGGDTQYF
DNA: TGTGCCAGCAGGGTGGGAAAAACCGGGGGCGATACGCAGTATTTT

D: NA
J: TRBJ2-6
size: NA
V: TRBV28
CDR3: CASRHPGVSGANVLTF
DNA: TGTGCCAGCAGGCACCCCGGGGTCTCTGGGGCCAACGTCCTGACTTTC

D: NA
J: TRBJ1-4
size: NA
V: TRBV7-2
CDR3: CASSSYISSNEKLFF
DNA: TGTGCCAGCAGCTCCTACATCAGCAGTAATGAAAAACTGTTTTTT

D: NA
J: TRBJ1-5
size: NA
V: TRBV28
CDR3: CASSFKVGDQPQHF
DNA: TGTGCCAGCAGTTTCAAGGTGGGAGATCAGCCCCAGCATTTT

D: NA
J: TRBJ2-3
size: NA
V: TRBV9
CDR3: CASSVLSGTDTQYF
DNA: TGTGCCAGCAGCGTTCTTAGCGGCACAGATACGCAGTATTTT

D: TRBD2
J: TRBJ2-1
size: NA
V: TRBV18
CDR3: CASSPTLAGGHNEQFF
DNA: TGTGCCAGCTCACCGACCTTAGCGGGGGGGCACAATGAGCAGTTCTTC

D: TRBD2
J: TRBJ2-7
size: NA
V: TRBV10-3
CDR3: CAISERLAGGSTSSYEQYF
DNA: TGTGCCATCAGTGAACGACTAGCGGGGGGCTCTACCTCCTCCTACGAGCAGTACTTC